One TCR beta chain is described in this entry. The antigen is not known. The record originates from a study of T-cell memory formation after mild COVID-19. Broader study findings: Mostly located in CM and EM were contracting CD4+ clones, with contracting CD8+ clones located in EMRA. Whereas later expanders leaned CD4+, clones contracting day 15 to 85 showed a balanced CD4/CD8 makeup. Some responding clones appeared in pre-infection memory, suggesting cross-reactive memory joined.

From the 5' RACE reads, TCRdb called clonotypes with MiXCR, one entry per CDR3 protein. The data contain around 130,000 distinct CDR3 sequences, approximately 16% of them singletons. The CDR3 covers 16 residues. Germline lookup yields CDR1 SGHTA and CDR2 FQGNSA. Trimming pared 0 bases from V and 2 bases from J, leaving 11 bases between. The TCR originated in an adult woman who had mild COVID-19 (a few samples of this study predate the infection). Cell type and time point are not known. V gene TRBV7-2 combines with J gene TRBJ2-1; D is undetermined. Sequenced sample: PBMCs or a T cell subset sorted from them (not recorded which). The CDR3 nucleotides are TGTGCCAGCAGCTTAGCTTCGGCGGCCGCCTACAATGAGCAGTTCTTC. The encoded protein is CASSLASAAAYNEQFF. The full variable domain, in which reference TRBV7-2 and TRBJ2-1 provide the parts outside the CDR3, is GAGVSQSPSNKVTEKGKDVELRCDPISGHTALYWYRQSLGQGLEFLIYFQGNSAPDKSGLPSDRFSAERTGGSVSTLTIQRTQQEDSAVYLCASSLASAAAYNEQFFGPGTRLTVL.